A single sample gave rise to the 26 T cell receptor beta chains below, sequenced in a study of OX40 agonist ivuxolimab in advanced cancers. Here immunoSEQ multiplex PCR was the method, and the copy in TCRdb shows in-frame clones only, minus some. The sample lists approximately 69,000 clones, 84% seen once, with roughly 7.9% in the top ten. The source was CD4+ or CD8+ T cells sorted from blood, collected in a trial of the OX40 agonist ivuxolimab. Every receptor here comes from an adult with an advanced solid tumor such as melanoma, head and neck, liver or kidney cancer.

This rearrangement joins TRBV21-1 to TRBJ2-7; the table's D call TRBD1 went unverified against the DNA. TRBV21-1 represents a pseudogene. The CDR3 runs 14 residues. DNA of the CDR3: TGTGCCAGCAGCAGGACAGGGAGATCCTACGAGCAGTACTTC. It specifies CASSRTGRSYEQYF.

J is TRBJ1-1 and V is TRBV9, with D unclear. The germline gives CDR1 SGDLS, CDR2 YYNGEE. The CDR3 sequence is 14 residues long. The V and J ends lost 4 bases and 1 base respectively, with 11 bases between them. CDR3 sequence (DNA): TGTGCCAGCAGCCCCGGCCTCAGGAACACTGAAGCTTTCTTT. Protein product: CASSPGLRNTEAFF. Drawing the rest from reference TRBV9 and TRBJ1-1, the complete variable domain is DSGVTQTPKHLITATGQRVTLRCSPRSGDLSVYWYQQSLDQGLQFLIQYYNGEERAKGNILERFSAQQFPDLHSELNLSSLELGDSALYFCASSPGLRNTEAFFGQGTRLTVV.

V and J are TRBV18 and TRBJ1-3; D is ambiguous. The ends were cut back, 3 bases at V and 0 bases at J, with 9 bases in the middle. This CDR3 contains 15 residues. CDR1 and CDR2 (germline): KGHSH, LQKENI. CDR3 protein: CASSPTARSGNTIYF. The CDR3 DNA is TGTGCCAGCTCACCTACAGCGCGCTCTGGAAACACCATATATTTT.

The chain uses TRBV7-2 and TRBJ2-1; 7 nucleotides agree with TRBD2. V gave up 2 bases and J gave up 4 bases; unmatched junction bases: 8. Germline loops: CDR1 SGHTA, CDR2 FQGNSA. The CDR3 spans 16 residues. The DNA of the CDR3 is TGTGCCAGCAGCTTAATCGAGGGACTACCTTACAATGAGCAGTTCTTC. Translating gives CASSLIEGLPYNEQFF.

This chain joins TRBV6-5 and TRBJ1-6, with a possible D match to TRBD1 (5 bases). The CDR3 has 14 amino acids. Germline V CDR1 and CDR2: MNHEY, SVGAGI. Trimming removed 7 bases from V and 7 bases from J, with 14 bases in between. Here the CDR3 reads CASTTGLSNSPLHF. CDR3 DNA: TGTGCCAGCACCACAGGACTGTCAAATTCACCCCTCCACTTT.

This clone was found once. This chain links TRBV10-3 with TRBJ2-1, with 10 positions matching TRBD1. Per the germline V gene, CDR1 is ENHRY and CDR2 is SYGVKD. The CDR3 spans 14 residues. V was pared by 10 bases and J by 4 bases, with 7 bases of the junction left unmatched. This chain's CDR3 is CATQTGGQYNEQFF. For the CDR3, the DNA is TGTGCCACCCAGACAGGGGGCCAATACAATGAGCAGTTCTTC.

This chain links TRBV4-3 with TRBJ2-1; no clear D. Germline assignment: CDR1 LGHNA and CDR2 YSLEER. V was trimmed by 0 bases and J by 1 base, leaving 13 bases between them. This CDR3 contains 17 residues. This CDR3 is CASSQEQRSRSYNEQFF. The CDR3 DNA sequence: TGCGCCAGCAGCCAAGAACAAAGAAGTAGATCCTACAATGAGCAGTTCTTC.

The chain employs TRBV28 and TRBJ2-6, with TRBD2 as a possible D gene (6 bases). The CDR3 consists of 16 residues. V dropped 8 bases and J dropped 0 bases, with 14 bases sitting between them. Germline CDR1 reads MDHEN; CDR2 reads SYDVKM. CDR3 nucleotides: TGTGCCAGCTCAGTTCCGGGACTCTCTGGGGCCAACGTCCTGACTTTC. It is translated as CASSVPGLSGANVLTF.

The V and J genes are TRBV6-6 and TRBJ1-2; weak D call: TRBD1 (5 bases). The germline gives CDR1 MNHNY, CDR2 SVGAGI (reference sequence). The V end was cut by 5 bases, the J end by 8 bases, with 18 bases between. The CDR3 totals 14 residues. The CDR3 coding sequence is TGTGCCAGCAGTCCCGACGCAGGGAGAAAGGGCTACACCTTC. Its protein product is CASSPDAGRKGYTF.

This rearrangement joins TRBV7-2 to TRBJ1-1; D possibly corresponds to TRBD1 (6 bases). The ends were cut back, 7 bases at V and 4 bases at J, with 16 bases in the middle. Germline V gene lookup returns CDR1 SGHTA and CDR2 FQGNSA. The CDR3 has 14 residues. For the CDR3, the DNA is TGTGCCAGCACCGACAGGCGCTCGGGCACTGAAGCTTTCTTT. This encodes CASTDRRSGTEAFF.

The rearrangement links TRBV5-4 to TRBJ2-3, with 9 bases fitting TRBD1. Trimming cost V 4 bases and J 5 bases; bases outside gene matches: 8. The germline CDR1 and CDR2 sequences are SGHNT and YYREEE (reference sequence). The CDR3 is 15 amino acids. CDR3 sequence reads: CASSLPGTGKDTQYF. CDR3 DNA sequence: TGTGCCAGCAGCCTTCCCGGGACAGGGAAAGATACGCAGTATTTT. The full variable domain, completed using reference TRBV5-4 and TRBJ2-3, is ETGVTQSPTHLIKTRGQQVTLRCSSQSGHNTVSWYQQALGQGPQFIFQYYREEENGRGNFPPRFSGLQFPNYSSELNVNALELDDSALYLCASSLPGTGKDTQYFGPGTRLTVL.

V gene TRBV2 combines with J gene TRBJ1-5, with 7 nucleotides matching TRBD1. J lost 4 bases, V lost 1 base, and 1 base had no gene match. Germline V gene lookup returns CDR1 SNHLY and CDR2 FYNNEI. The CDR3 runs 14 residues. CDR3 loop: CASSEGQGNQPQHF. The DNA of the CDR3 is TGTGCCAGCAGTGAAGGACAGGGAAATCAGCCCCAGCATTTT.

This rearrangement joins TRBV7-9 to TRBJ1-1; D not certain. The CDR3 has 14 amino acids. Trimming removed 1 base at V and 3 bases at J, with 9 bases between. Per germline, CDR1 SEHNR and CDR2 FQNEAQ (reference sequence). The CDR3 region is CASSLVGLDTEAFF. In nucleotides, the CDR3 is TGTGCCAGCAGCTTAGTGGGATTGGACACTGAAGCTTTCTTT.

The genes are TRBV7-2 and TRBJ1-2, with TRBD1 matching 9 bases. Germline V gives CDR1 SGHTA, CDR2 FQGNSA. The CDR3 loop spans 14 amino acids. V shed 5 bases, J shed 5 bases, and the junction held 6 bases outside the gene matches. CDR3 sequence (DNA): TGTGCCAGCAGCCCAAGACAGGGGGGATATGGCTACACCTTC. It translates to CASSPRQGGYGYTF.

The rearrangement joins TRBV29-1 to TRBJ2-5, with 7 bases aligning to TRBD2. This CDR3 contains 12 residues. J gave up 5 bases and V 7 bases, and 7 bases lay outside the gene matches. The V gene's germline CDR1 is SQVTM and CDR2 ANQGSEA. The CDR3 protein is CSAREAGETQYF. CDR3 nucleotide sequence: TGCAGCGCCCGGGAGGCCGGGGAGACCCAGTACTTC.

The chain combines TRBV9 with TRBJ1-2; TRBD1 aligns across 10 bases. This CDR3 is built from 15 residues. V lost 6 bases, J lost 4 bases, and 9 bases stayed unmatched. Germline V CDR1 and CDR2: SGDLS, YYNGEE. CDR3 DNA: TGTGCCAGCACCTTAGGGGACAGGGGTACCTATGGCTACACCTTC. This sequence encodes CASTLGDRGTYGYTF.

Only one count was recorded for this clone. J is TRBJ2-5 and V is TRBV2, with D possibly being TRBD1 (6 bases). The J call is uncertain, as TRBJ2-7 better fits the DNA end. Germline V gene sequence: CDR1 SNHLY, CDR2 FYNNEI. The CDR3 is made up of 13 amino acids. As DNA, the CDR3 is TGTGCCAGCAGTGTTGGGGGCTCGTACGAGCAGTACTTC. Its translation is CASSVGGSYEQYF.

The V and J genes are TRBV30 and TRBJ1-2, with D unresolved. Germline V gene sequence: CDR1 GTSNPN, CDR2 SVGIG (reference sequence). This CDR3 is built from 12 residues. Trimming left V 7 bases short and J 4 bases short, with 13 bases between. The CDR3 nucleotides are TGTGCCTACCGGGCCTACTCCTATGGCTACACCTTC. Residues: CAYRAYSYGYTF.

This clone was observed a single time. The rearrangement joins TRBV28 to TRBJ2-5; possibly TRBD2 for D (5 bases). The V gene lost 5 bases and the J gene lost 2 bases, with 18 bases spanning the gap. CDR1 MDHEN and CDR2 SYDVKM come from the germline V gene. The CDR3 is made up of 16 amino acids. CDR3 bases: TGTGCCAGCAGTCTGAGTAGATACCCGGGGCAAGAGACCCAGTACTTC. Amino acids: CASSLSRYPGQETQYF. Using reference TRBV28 and TRBJ2-5 for the parts outside the CDR3, the full variable domain is DVKVTQSSRYLVKRTGEKVFLECVQDMDHENMFWYRQDPGLGLRLIYFSYDVKMKEKGDIPEGYSVSREKKERFSLILESASTNQTSMYLCASSLSRYPGQETQYFGPGTRLLVL.

The rearrangement joins TRBV14 to TRBJ2-3; no reliable D call. Germline-derived CDR1 and CDR2 are SGHDN and FVKESK. Deletions cut 2 bases from V and 9 bases from J, with 6 bases between. This CDR3 is 11 amino acids long. The CDR3 DNA reads TGTGCCAGCAGCCAAAGGGCCACGCAGTATTTT. Translating gives CASSQRATQYF.

This chain uses TRBV2 with TRBJ2-2, with 10 positions matching TRBD1. CDR1 and CDR2 (germline): SNHLY, FYNNEI. The CDR3 sequence is 12 residues long. CDR3 in DNA: TGTGGGGACAGGGGTGACACCGGGGAGCTGTTTTTT. It specifies CGDRGDTGELFF. Using reference TRBV2 and TRBJ2-2 for the parts outside the CDR3, the full variable domain is EPEVTQTPSHQVTQMGQEVILRCVPISNHLYFYWYRQILGQKVEFLVSFYNNEISEKSEIFDDQFSVERPDGSNFTLKIRSTKLEDSAMYFCGDRGDTGELFFGEGSRLTVL.

The chain has TRBV28 and TRBJ2-2, with TRBD2 as a possible D gene (6 bases). Germline V gene data show CDR1 as MDHEN and CDR2 as SYDVKM. The CDR3 is 16 amino acids. V was pared by 0 bases and J by 6 bases, with 14 bases between. CDR3 coding DNA: TGTGCCAGCAGTTTATGGGCGATCGGGGGAGCCGGGGAGCTGTTTTTT. The encoded protein is CASSLWAIGGAGELFF.

This chain joins TRBV10-3 and TRBJ1-6, with D perhaps matching TRBD1 (5 bases). Trimming shortened V by 4 bases and J by 1 base, and 8 bases separated the two germline ends. CDR3 length equals 15 residues. Germline-derived CDR1 and CDR2 are ENHRY and SYGVKD. The DNA for the CDR3 is TGTGCCATCAGTGGGGGCAGATCCTATAATTCACCCCTCCACTTT. It yields the protein CAISGGRSYNSPLHF.

The V gene is TRBV7-2, the J gene TRBJ2-3, with TRBD1 matching over 7 bases. CDR3 length: 15 residues. Germline V gene data show CDR1 as SGHTA and CDR2 as FQGNSA. The ends lost 5 bases at V and 5 bases at J; junction bases unmatched: 10. The chain's CDR3 is CASSPDRAAGDTQYF. The CDR3 nucleotides read TGTGCCAGCAGCCCCGACAGGGCGGCTGGAGATACGCAGTATTTT.

The chain recombines TRBV2 with TRBJ2-1; 10 nucleotides line up with TRBD2. The germline V gene encodes CDR1 SNHLY and CDR2 FYNNEI. The CDR3 has 14 amino acids. V lost 8 bases, J lost 4 bases, and 5 bases stayed unmatched. The CDR3 sequence: CASVLAGQYNEQFF. The CDR3 nucleotides are TGTGCCAGCGTACTAGCGGGGCAATACAATGAGCAGTTCTTC. Full variable domain (rest looked up from reference TRBV2 and TRBJ2-1): EPEVTQTPSHQVTQMGQEVILRCVPISNHLYFYWYRQILGQKVEFLVSFYNNEISEKSEIFDDQFSVERPDGSNFTLKIRSTKLEDSAMYFCASVLAGQYNEQFFGPGTRLTVL.

The chain joins TRBV5-1 to TRBJ2-3, with D maybe TRBD2 (6 bases). Germline V gene sequence: CDR1 SGHRS, CDR2 YFSETQ. The CDR3 sequence is 15 residues long. V was shortened by 2 bases and J by 1 base, with 11 bases between the two germline ends. CDR3 nucleotide sequence: TGCGCCAGCAGCTTAGGGACTGGTGGCACAGATACGCAGTATTTT. Translating gives CASSLGTGGTDTQYF.